This T cell receptor (beta chain) was found in a study of blood T cells in healthy people across ages. In its sample, this clonotype was seen many times. Germline values: CDR1 MNHEY, CDR2 SVGAGI. The CDR3 runs 15 residues. The V gene end was trimmed by 0 bases and the J gene end by 3 bases; junction bases not matched to a gene: 3. Primed by a sample-barcoded 5' primer and a J-beta primer mix, a second PCR proceeded for 7 to 11 cycles. TCRdb reprocessed the 5' RACE reads with MiXCR, giving one entry per CDR3 protein. This sample yields fewer than 1,000,000 distinct CDR3 sequences, of which around half are seen a single time; over 15% belongs to the top ten.

V gene TRBV6-5 combines with J gene TRBJ2-7; 9 bases are shared with TRBD2. The sequencing sample was made of blood. The TCR was taken from a man older than 75 in good health. The CDR3 sequence: CASSYSSGRRYEQYF. The CDR3, as DNA: TGTGCCAGCAGTTACTCTAGCGGGAGACGCTACGAGCAGTACTTC.